This entry features one T cell receptor beta chain sequence. Antigen specificity is unknown. CDR3 size: 16 residues. Trimming left V 4 bases short and J 4 bases short, with 16 bases between. Germline CDR1 and CDR2: SGHTA and FQGNSA. These data originate in a study of T cell responses to AZD1222 COVID-19 vaccine. Findings of the study overall: Reports indicate that nearly half of spike-specific TCRs are directed at unmutated variant regions.

Clones were read by immunoSEQ multiplex PCR, and TCRdb kept only the in-frame ones, dropping some. The sample shows roughly 160,000 clones, just over 90% of them seen only once. The chain couples TRBV7-2 to TRBJ2-2, with D tentatively TRBD2 (5 bases). This material consisted of peripheral blood, taken on day 0 of MenACWY control vaccination. The sequence came from an adult in good health. CDR3 sequence reads: CASSSPIDAGTGELFF. The CDR3 nucleotides read TGTGCCAGCAGCTCCCCCATAGACGCGGGCACCGGGGAGCTGTTTTTT.